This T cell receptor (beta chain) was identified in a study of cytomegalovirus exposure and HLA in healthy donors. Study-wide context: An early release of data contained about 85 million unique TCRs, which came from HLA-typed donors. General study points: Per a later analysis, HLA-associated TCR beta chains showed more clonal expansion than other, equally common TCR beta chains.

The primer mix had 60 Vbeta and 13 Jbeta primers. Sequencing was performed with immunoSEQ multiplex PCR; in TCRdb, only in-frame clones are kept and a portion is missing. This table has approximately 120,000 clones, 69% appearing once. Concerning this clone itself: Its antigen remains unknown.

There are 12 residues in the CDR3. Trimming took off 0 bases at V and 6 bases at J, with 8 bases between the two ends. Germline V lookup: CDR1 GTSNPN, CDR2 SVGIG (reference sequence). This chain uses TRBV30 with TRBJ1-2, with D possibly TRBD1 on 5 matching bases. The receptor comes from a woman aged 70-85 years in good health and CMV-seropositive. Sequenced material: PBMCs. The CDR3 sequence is CAWSVPGDGYTF. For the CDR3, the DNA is TGTGCCTGGAGTGTACCGGGGGATGGCTACACCTTC.